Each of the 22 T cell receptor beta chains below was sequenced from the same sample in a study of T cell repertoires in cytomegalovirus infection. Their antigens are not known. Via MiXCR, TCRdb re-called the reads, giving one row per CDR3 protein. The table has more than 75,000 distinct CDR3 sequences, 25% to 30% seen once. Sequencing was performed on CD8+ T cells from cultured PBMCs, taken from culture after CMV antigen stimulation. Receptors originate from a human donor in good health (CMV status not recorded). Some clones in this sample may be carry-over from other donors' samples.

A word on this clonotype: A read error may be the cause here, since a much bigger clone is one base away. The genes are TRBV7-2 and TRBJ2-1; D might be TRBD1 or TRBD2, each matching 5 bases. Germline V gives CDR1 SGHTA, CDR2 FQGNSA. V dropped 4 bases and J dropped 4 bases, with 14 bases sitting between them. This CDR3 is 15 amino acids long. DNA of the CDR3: TGTGCCAGCAGCTATGAACTAGGGGTATACAATGAGCAGTTCTTC. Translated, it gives CASSYELGVYNEQFF. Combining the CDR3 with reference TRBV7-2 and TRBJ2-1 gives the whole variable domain GAGVSQSPSNKVTEKGKDVELRCDPISGHTALYWYRQSLGQGLEFLIYFQGNSAPDKSGLPSDRFSAERTGGSVSTLTIQRTQQEDSAVYLCASSYELGVYNEQFFGPGTRLTVL.

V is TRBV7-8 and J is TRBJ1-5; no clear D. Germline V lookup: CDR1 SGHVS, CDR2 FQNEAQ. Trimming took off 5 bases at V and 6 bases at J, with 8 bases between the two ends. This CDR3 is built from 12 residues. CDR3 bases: TGTGCCAGCAGCCCTTTGGGTCAGCCCCAGCATTTT. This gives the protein CASSPLGQPQHF.

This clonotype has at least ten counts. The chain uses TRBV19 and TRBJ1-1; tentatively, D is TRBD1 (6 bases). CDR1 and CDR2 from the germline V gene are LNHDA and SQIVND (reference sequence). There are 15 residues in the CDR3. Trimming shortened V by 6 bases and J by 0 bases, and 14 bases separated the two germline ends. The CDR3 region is CASSSGQFMNTEAFF. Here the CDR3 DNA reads TGTGCCAGTAGCTCCGGACAGTTTATGAACACTGAAGCTTTCTTT.

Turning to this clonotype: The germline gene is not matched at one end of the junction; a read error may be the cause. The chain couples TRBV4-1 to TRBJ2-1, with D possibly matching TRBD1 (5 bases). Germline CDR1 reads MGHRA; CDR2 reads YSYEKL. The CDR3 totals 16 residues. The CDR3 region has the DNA TGTGCCAGCAGCCGAGACAGCCAGCGAGTATACAATGAGCAGTTCTTC. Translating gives CASSRDSQRVYNEQFF.

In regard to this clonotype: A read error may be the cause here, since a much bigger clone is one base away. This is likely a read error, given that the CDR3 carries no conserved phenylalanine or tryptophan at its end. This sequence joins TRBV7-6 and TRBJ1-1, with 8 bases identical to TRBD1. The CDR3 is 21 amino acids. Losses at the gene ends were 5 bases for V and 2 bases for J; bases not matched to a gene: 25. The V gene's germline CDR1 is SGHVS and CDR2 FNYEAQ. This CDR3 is CASSHRASRGRTPWPNTEAFS. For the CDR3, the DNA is TGTGCCAGCAGCCACCGGGCCTCCAGGGGGCGCACCCCATGGCCAAACACTGAAGCTTTCTCT.

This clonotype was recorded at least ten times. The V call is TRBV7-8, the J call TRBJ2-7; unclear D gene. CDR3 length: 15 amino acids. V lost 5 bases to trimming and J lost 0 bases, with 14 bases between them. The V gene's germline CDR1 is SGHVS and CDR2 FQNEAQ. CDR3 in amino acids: CASSPAVASSYEQYF. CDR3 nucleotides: TGTGCCAGCAGCCCGGCTGTGGCAAGCTCCTACGAGCAGTACTTC.

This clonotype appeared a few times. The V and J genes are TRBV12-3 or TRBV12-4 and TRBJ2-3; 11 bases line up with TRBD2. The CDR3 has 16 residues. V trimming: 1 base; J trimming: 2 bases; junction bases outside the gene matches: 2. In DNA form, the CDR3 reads TGTGCCAGCAGTTTAGGGACTAGCGGGTACACAGATACGCAGTATTTT. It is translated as CASSLGTSGYTDTQYF.

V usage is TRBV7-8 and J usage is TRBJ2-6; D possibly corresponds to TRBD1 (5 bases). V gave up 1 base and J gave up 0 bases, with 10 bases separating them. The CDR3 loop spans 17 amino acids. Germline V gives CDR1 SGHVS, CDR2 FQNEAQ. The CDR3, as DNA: TGTGCCAGCAGCTTAGTATCTCAGGGCTCTGGGGCCAACGTCCTGACTTTC. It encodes CASSLVSQGSGANVLTF. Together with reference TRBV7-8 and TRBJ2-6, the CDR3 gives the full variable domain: GAGVSQSPRYKVAKRGQDVALRCDPISGHVSLFWYQQALGQGPEFLTYFQNEAQLDKSGLPSDRFFAERPEGSVSTLKIQRTQQEDSAVYLCASSLVSQGSGANVLTFGAGSRLTVL.

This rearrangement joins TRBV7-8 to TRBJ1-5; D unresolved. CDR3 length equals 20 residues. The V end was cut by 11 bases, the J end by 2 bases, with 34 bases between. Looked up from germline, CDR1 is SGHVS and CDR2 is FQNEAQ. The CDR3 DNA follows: TGTGCCGGACCCCTACCCTCTAATCGAAAGAAGATGAAGGGCAATCAGCCCCAGCATTTT. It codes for CAGPLPSNRKKMKGNQPQHF.

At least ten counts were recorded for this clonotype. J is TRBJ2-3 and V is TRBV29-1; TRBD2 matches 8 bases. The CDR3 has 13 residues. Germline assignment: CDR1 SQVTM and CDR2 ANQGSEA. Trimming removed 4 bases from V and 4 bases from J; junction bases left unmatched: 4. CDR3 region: CSVGGGSSDTQYF. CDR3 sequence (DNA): TGCAGCGTTGGCGGGGGGAGCTCAGATACGCAGTATTTT.

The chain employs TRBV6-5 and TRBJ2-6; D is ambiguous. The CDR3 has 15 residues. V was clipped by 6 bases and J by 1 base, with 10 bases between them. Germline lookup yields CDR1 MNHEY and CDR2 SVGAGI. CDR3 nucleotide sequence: TGTGCCAGCAGCATCGGACCGTCTGGGGCCAACGTCCTGACTTTC. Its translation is CASSIGPSGANVLTF.

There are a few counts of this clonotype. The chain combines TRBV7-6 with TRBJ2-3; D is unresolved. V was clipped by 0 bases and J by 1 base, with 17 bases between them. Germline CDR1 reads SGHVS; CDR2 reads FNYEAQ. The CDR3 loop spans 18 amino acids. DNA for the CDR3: TGTGCCAGCAGCTTAGCGCGCGTGGGCCCCCTCGGCACAGATACGCAGTATTTT. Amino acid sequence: CASSLARVGPLGTDTQYF.

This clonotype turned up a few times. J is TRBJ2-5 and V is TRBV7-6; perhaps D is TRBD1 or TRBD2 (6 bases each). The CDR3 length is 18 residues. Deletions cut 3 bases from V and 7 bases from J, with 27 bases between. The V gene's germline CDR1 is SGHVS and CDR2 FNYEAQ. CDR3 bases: TGTGCCAGCAGCTTTGCTGAGCCGGCGGGGTCTTTAGGGGGGACCCAGTACTTC. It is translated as CASSFAEPAGSLGGTQYF.

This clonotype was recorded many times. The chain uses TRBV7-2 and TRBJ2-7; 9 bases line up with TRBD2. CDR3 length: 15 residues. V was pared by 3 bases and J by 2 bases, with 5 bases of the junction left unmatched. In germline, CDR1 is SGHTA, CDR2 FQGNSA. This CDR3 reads CASSFIGGGAYEQYF. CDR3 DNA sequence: TGTGCCAGCAGCTTTATTGGCGGGGGGGCCTACGAGCAGTACTTC. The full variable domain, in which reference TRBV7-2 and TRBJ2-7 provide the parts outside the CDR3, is GAGVSQSPSNKVTEKGKDVELRCDPISGHTALYWYRQSLGQGLEFLIYFQGNSAPDKSGLPSDRFSAERTGGSVSTLTIQRTQQEDSAVYLCASSFIGGGAYEQYFGPGTRLTVT.

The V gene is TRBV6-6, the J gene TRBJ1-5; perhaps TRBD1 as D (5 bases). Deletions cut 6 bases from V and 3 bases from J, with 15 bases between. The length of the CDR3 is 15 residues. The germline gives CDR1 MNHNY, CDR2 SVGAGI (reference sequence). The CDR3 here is CASRIGGRDNQPQHF. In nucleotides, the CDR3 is TGTGCCAGCAGAATCGGGGGACGGGACAATCAGCCCCAGCATTTT.

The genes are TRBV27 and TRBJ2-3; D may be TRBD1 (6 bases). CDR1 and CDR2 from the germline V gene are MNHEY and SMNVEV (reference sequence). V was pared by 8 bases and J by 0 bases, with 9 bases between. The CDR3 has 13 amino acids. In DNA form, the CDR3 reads TGTGCCAGCTCAGGGGCTAGCACAGATACGCAGTATTTT. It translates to CASSGASTDTQYF.

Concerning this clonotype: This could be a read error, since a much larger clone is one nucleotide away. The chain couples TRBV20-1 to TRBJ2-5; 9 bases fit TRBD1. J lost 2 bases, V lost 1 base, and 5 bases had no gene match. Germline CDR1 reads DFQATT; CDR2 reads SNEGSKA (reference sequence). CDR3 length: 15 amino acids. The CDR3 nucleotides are TGCAGTGCTAGAGCCGGGACAGGGACGCAAGAGACCCAGTACTTC. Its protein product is CSARAGTGTQETQYF.

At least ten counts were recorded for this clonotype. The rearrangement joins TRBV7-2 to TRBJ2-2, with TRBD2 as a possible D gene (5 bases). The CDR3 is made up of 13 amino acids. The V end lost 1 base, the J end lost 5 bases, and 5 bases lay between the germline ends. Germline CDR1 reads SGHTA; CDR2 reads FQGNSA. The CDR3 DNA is TGTGCCAGCAGCTTAGGAGGGACCGGGGAGCTGTTTTTT. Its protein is CASSLGGTGELFF. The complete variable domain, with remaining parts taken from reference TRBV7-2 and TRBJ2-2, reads GAGVSQSPSNKVTEKGKDVELRCDPISGHTALYWYRQSLGQGLEFLIYFQGNSAPDKSGLPSDRFSAERTGGSVSTLTIQRTQQEDSAVYLCASSLGGTGELFFGEGSRLTVL.

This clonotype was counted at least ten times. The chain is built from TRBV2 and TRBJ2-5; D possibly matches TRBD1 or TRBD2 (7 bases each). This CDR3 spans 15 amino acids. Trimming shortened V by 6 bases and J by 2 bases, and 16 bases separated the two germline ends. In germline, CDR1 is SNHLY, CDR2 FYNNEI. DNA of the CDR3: TGTGCCAGCAGCTCAGGGGGGGGGGGACAAGAGACCCAGTACTTC. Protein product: CASSSGGGGQETQYF.

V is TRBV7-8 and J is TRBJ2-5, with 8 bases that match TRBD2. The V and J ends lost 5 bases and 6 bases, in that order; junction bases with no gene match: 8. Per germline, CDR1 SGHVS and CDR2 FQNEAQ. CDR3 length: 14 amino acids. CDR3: CASSPGGALQTQYF. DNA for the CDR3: TGTGCCAGCAGCCCCGGGGGGGCGCTACAGACCCAGTACTTC.

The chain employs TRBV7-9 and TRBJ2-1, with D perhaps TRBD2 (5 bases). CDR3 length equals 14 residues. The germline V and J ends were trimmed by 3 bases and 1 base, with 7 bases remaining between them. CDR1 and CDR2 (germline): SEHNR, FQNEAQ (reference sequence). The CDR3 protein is CASSFGGSYNEQFF. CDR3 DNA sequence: TGTGCCAGCAGCTTTGGAGGATCCTACAATGAGCAGTTCTTC.

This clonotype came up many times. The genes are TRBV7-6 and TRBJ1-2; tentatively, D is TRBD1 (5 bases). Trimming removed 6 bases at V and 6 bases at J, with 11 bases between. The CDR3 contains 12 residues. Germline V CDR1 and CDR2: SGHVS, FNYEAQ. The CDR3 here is CASRGEGDGYTF. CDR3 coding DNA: TGTGCCAGCAGGGGGGAAGGAGATGGCTACACCTTC.